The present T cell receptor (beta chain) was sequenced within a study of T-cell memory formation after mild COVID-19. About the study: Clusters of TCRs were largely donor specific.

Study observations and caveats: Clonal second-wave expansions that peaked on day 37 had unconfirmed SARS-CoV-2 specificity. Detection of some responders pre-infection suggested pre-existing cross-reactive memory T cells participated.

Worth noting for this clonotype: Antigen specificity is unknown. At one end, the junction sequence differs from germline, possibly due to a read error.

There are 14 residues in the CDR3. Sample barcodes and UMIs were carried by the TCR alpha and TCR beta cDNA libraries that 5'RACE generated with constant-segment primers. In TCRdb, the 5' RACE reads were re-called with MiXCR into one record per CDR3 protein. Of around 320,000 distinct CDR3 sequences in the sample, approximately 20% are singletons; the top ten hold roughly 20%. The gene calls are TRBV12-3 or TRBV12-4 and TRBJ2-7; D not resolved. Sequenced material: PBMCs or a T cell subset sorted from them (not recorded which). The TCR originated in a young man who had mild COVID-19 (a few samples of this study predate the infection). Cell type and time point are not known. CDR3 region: CATSQTDGSYEQYF. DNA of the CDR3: TGTGCCACCAGTCAAACCGACGGTTCCTACGAGCAGTACTTC.